Sequencing of this T cell receptor beta chain was carried out in a study of response to subunit inactivated influenza vaccine. General study results and limits: Authors suggested each seasonal flu vaccination may recruit only limited numbers of new T cells.

Each CDR3 protein gets one entry after TCRdb re-called the RT-PCR reads with MiXCR. The repertoire has 860,000 or so distinct CDR3 sequences, around 21% of them found once; the top ten carry about 10%. The V gene's germline CDR1 is MNHNS and CDR2 SASEGT. This CDR3 has 13 residues. The ends lost 8 bases at V and 3 bases at J; junction bases unmatched: 7. This clonotype has more than one count but fewer than ten. The antigen remains unidentified. The TCR was taken from a man over 45 who received an inactivated influenza vaccine. This sequence joins TRBV6-1 and TRBJ2-7, with 7 nucleotides matching TRBD2. Sequencing used PBMCs from blood, obtained around 5 days after vaccination. CDR3 protein: CASGPSGVYEQYF. For the CDR3, the DNA is TGTGCCAGCGGGCCTAGCGGCGTCTACGAGCAGTACTTC.